The 27 T cell receptor beta chains given below trace back to one sample, sequenced in a study of vaccination and CD4 T cells after COVID-19. Treatment of the sample: roughly nine-day PBMC culture with coronavirus spike peptide pools or control peptides (ViraFEST assay). Their target antigens are unknown. An Oncomine TCR Beta short-read assay was used to sequence the DNA from cultured CD4+ T cells. In TCRdb, the PCR reads were re-called with MiXCR into one record per CDR3 protein. Here the sample spans under 15,000 distinct CDR3 sequences, 50% being singletons. Sequencing input: CD4+ T cells from blood, cultured in vitro. The source is a human donor who had recovered from COVID-19.

This clonotype was counted only a few times. The chain carries TRBV2 and TRBJ1-2, with 7 bases that match TRBD1. CDR3 size: 15 residues. V was pared by 5 bases and J by 0 bases, with 6 bases of the junction left unmatched. CDR1 is SNHLY and CDR2 is FYNNEI in the germline V gene. In DNA form, the CDR3 reads TGTGCCAGCAGTCGAGGGGACAGAGCTAACTATGGCTACACCTTC. Amino acid sequence: CASSRGDRANYGYTF. Variable domain in full (rest from reference TRBV2 and TRBJ1-2): EPEVTQTPSHQVTQMGQEVILRCVPISNHLYFYWYRQILGQKVEFLVSFYNNEISEKSEIFDDQFSVERPDGSNFTLKIRSTKLEDSAMYFCASSRGDRANYGYTFGSGTRLTVV.

The chain has TRBV6-1 and TRBJ1-1, with D perhaps TRBD1 (6 bases). With 5 bases removed from V and 12 bases from J, the gap between germline ends came to 16 bases. CDR1 and CDR2 from the germline V gene are MNHNS and SASEGT. This CDR3 has 12 amino acids. CDR3 sequence reads: CASSTITGSTFF. Here the CDR3 DNA reads TGTGCCAGCAGTACAATAACAGGGTCTACTTTCTTT.

This clonotype appeared a few times. The chain is built from TRBV15 and TRBJ1-2, with 11 bases identical to TRBD1. The V gene end was trimmed by 1 base and the J gene end by 7 bases; junction bases not matched to a gene: 5. Germline V gene sequence: CDR1 LNHNV, CDR2 YYDKDF (reference sequence). CDR3 length: 15 amino acids. Here the CDR3 reads CATSRAGQGEGGYTF. DNA of the CDR3: TGTGCCACCAGCAGAGCGGGACAGGGGGAGGGTGGCTACACCTTC.

The V gene is TRBV4-1, the J gene TRBJ1-3; D not resolved. The germline gives CDR1 MGHRA, CDR2 YSYEKL. The CDR3 spans 16 residues. The V end was cut by 0 bases, the J end by 0 bases, with 9 bases between. The CDR3 protein is CASSQEMTNSGNTIYF. CDR3 sequence (DNA): TGCGCCAGCAGCCAAGAGATGACAAACTCTGGAAACACCATATATTTT.

This sequence joins TRBV7-8 and TRBJ1-5; tentatively, D is TRBD1 (5 bases). Germline lookup yields CDR1 SGHVS and CDR2 FQNEAQ. Trimming cost V 4 bases and J 5 bases, with 12 bases left between them. This CDR3 has 14 amino acids. The CDR3 coding sequence is TGTGCCAGCAGCTCCTCAAGGGGTGATCAGCCCCAGCATTTT. Its translation: CASSSSRGDQPQHF.

The CDR3 spells CASSPGTGLSNQPQHF. CDR3 in DNA: TGCGCCAGCAGCCCCGGGACAGGGCTTTCAAATCAGCCCCAGCATTTT. V and J are TRBV5-1 and TRBJ1-5; 9 bases agree with TRBD1. Germline loops: CDR1 SGHRS, CDR2 YFSETQ. V trimming: 4 bases; J trimming: 4 bases; junction bases outside the gene matches: 9. This CDR3 has 16 amino acids.

This chain connects TRBV5-1 to TRBJ2-7; D call uncertain. This CDR3 has 13 residues. The ends were cut back, 4 bases at V and 6 bases at J, with 14 bases in the middle. Looked up from germline, CDR1 is SGHRS and CDR2 is YFSETQ. For the CDR3, the DNA is TGCGCCAGCAGCGGACCAGGATTTGGCGAGCAGTACTTC. It is translated as CASSGPGFGEQYF. The variable domain in full, with the rest retrieved from reference TRBV5-1 and TRBJ2-7, is KAGVTQTPRYLIKTRGQQVTLSCSPISGHRSVSWYQQTPGQGLQFLFEYFSETQRNKGNFPGRFSGRQFSNSRSEMNVSTLELGDSALYLCASSGPGFGEQYFGPGTRLTVT.

The chain carries TRBV20-1 and TRBJ2-1; D is ambiguous. Germline CDR1 is DFQATT and CDR2 is SNEGSKA (reference sequence). The CDR3 extends over 10 amino acids. The V end lost 6 bases, the J end lost 10 bases, and 10 bases lay between the germline ends. In nucleotides, the CDR3 is TGCAGTGCCAGCCACACGGAGCAGTTCTTC. As protein: CSASHTEQFF.

This chain links TRBV2 with TRBJ1-2; a weak D match, TRBD1 (5 bases). This CDR3 comprises 12 residues. V was pared by 6 bases and J by 10 bases, with 15 bases between. Germline CDR1 reads SNHLY; CDR2 reads FYNNEI. The CDR3 DNA reads as TGTGCCAGCAGAGACCCGGGACCCTCCTACACCTTC. Translating it yields CASRDPGPSYTF.

This chain uses TRBV15 with TRBJ2-5; 9 positions match TRBD2. This CDR3 comprises 18 residues. Germline assignment: CDR1 LNHNV and CDR2 YYDKDF (reference sequence). V lost 7 bases and J lost 1; bases outside the gene matches: 16. This chain's CDR3 is CATTQSRRTSAPQETQYF. CDR3 sequence (DNA): TGTGCCACCACCCAGAGTCGGAGGACTAGCGCGCCCCAAGAGACCCAGTACTTC.

DNA for the CDR3: TGTGCCAGCAGTTACATCCAGGGTTACTATGGCTACACCTTC. It codes for CASSYIQGYYGYTF. The rearrangement joins TRBV6-2 or TRBV6-3 to TRBJ1-2; the D gene is possibly TRBD1 (5 bases). Trimming left V 2 bases short and J 3 bases short, with 10 bases between. Germline CDR1 and CDR2: MNHEY and SVGEGT. The length of the CDR3 is 14 residues.

The chain couples TRBV27 to TRBJ2-7, with 7 nucleotides matching TRBD1. Germline CDR1 reads MNHEY; CDR2 reads SMNVEV (reference sequence). The CDR3 consists of 15 residues. V was clipped by 3 bases and J by 3 bases; unmatched bases: 8. In DNA form, the CDR3 reads TGTGCCAGCAGTTTGGGAGTGGACAGGAGCTACGAGCAGTACTTC. Amino acid sequence: CASSLGVDRSYEQYF.

The rearrangement joins TRBV7-2 to TRBJ2-1; D perhaps matches TRBD2 (6 bases). V was trimmed by 0 bases and J by 7 bases, leaving 10 bases between them. The CDR3 is 14 amino acids. CDR1 and CDR2 (germline): SGHTA, FQGNSA. CDR3 sequence (DNA): TGTGCCAGCAGCTTAGCCCGACTAGAAAATGAGCAGTTCTTC. Translating gives CASSLARLENEQFF. The full variable domain, rest sourced from reference TRBV7-2 and TRBJ2-1, is GAGVSQSPSNKVTEKGKDVELRCDPISGHTALYWYRQSLGQGLEFLIYFQGNSAPDKSGLPSDRFSAERTGGSVSTLTIQRTQQEDSAVYLCASSLARLENEQFFGPGTRLTVL.

The sample holds a few counts of this clonotype. This chain joins TRBV7-9 and TRBJ2-7; D is unresolved. From germline, CDR1 is SEHNR and CDR2 FQNEAQ (reference sequence). This CDR3 region has 14 residues. Trimming cost V 4 bases and J 5 bases, with 15 bases left between them. CDR3 sequence: CASSSSTKKNEQYF. For the CDR3, the DNA is TGTGCCAGCAGCTCTTCGACAAAAAAGAACGAGCAGTACTTC. Complete variable domain (other parts from reference TRBV7-9 and TRBJ2-7): DTGVSQNPRHKITKRGQNVTFRCDPISEHNRLYWYRQTLGQGPEFLTYFQNEAQLEKSRLLSDRFSAERPKGSFSTLEIQRTEQGDSAMYLCASSSSTKKNEQYFGPGTRLTVT.

A single count supports this clonotype. The gene calls are TRBV6-2 or TRBV6-3 and TRBJ1-5, with 8 bases lining up with TRBD1. Germline assignment: CDR1 MNHEY and CDR2 SVGEGT. The CDR3 contains 17 residues. The junction had 12 bases not matched to a gene; V was cut back by 7 bases and J by 1 base. CDR3 region: CASTHDRGFWSNQPQHF. The CDR3 DNA is TGTGCCAGCACCCACGACAGGGGCTTTTGGAGCAATCAGCCCCAGCATTTT.

This clonotype was recorded a few times. The chain has TRBV30 and TRBJ2-5; D possibly corresponds to TRBD2 (5 bases). The V gene lost 4 bases and the J gene lost 2 bases, with 14 bases spanning the gap. This CDR3 spans 14 amino acids. CDR1 is GTSNPN and CDR2 is SVGIG in the germline V gene (reference sequence). CDR3 nucleotide sequence: TGTGCCTGGACCCGCGGACTGGCTCAAGAGACCCAGTACTTC. Translating it yields CAWTRGLAQETQYF.

The J gene is TRBJ1-2, the V gene TRBV20-1, with a weak D call TRBD1 (6 bases). The V end was cut by 5 bases, the J end by 8 bases, with 15 bases between. The CDR3 is 12 amino acids. Germline V lookup: CDR1 DFQATT, CDR2 SNEGSKA (reference sequence). The CDR3 region has the DNA TGCAGTGCTCCGCTGGGGGCCGCGGGCTACACCTTC. Its protein product is CSAPLGAAGYTF.

This clonotype was observed a few times. The rearrangement joins TRBV6-1 to TRBJ1-2; 11 bases fit TRBD1. Germline loops: CDR1 MNHNS, CDR2 SASEGT. The CDR3 is 14 amino acids. V gave up 6 bases and J gave up 8 bases; unmatched junction bases: 8. CDR3 in DNA: TGTGCCAGCAGACGGACAGGGACAGGGGGAGGCTACACCTTC. This codes for CASRRTGTGGGYTF.

The chain employs TRBV7-2 and TRBJ1-2; 7 positions agree with TRBD1. Germline V gives CDR1 SGHTA, CDR2 FQGNSA. CDR3 length equals 13 residues. Germline trimming cut 5 bases from V and 6 bases from J; bases unmatched to any gene: 6. The CDR3 sequence is CASSQDRVNGYTF. CDR3 DNA sequence: TGTGCCAGCAGCCAAGACAGGGTCAATGGCTACACCTTC.

The chain joins TRBV7-2 to TRBJ1-3; TRBD1 might be the D (5 bases). The germline V gene has CDR1 SGHTA and CDR2 FQGNSA. CDR3 size: 16 residues. V was cut by 3 bases and J by 0 bases, with 12 bases left in between. The CDR3 is CASSFQTGTSGNTIYF. The CDR3 coding sequence is TGTGCCAGCAGCTTCCAGACGGGGACCTCTGGAAACACCATATATTTT. Variable domain in full (rest from reference TRBV7-2 and TRBJ1-3): GAGVSQSPSNKVTEKGKDVELRCDPISGHTALYWYRQSLGQGLEFLIYFQGNSAPDKSGLPSDRFSAERTGGSVSTLTIQRTQQEDSAVYLCASSFQTGTSGNTIYFGEGSWLTVV.

The chain has TRBV20-1 and TRBJ2-1; D is unresolved. Germline V lookup: CDR1 DFQATT, CDR2 SNEGSKA (reference sequence). Trimming cost V 4 bases and J 3 bases, with 13 bases left between them. The CDR3 runs 14 residues. CDR3 loop: CSANSLRDYNEQFF. Here the CDR3 DNA reads TGCAGTGCTAATTCCCTTCGTGACTACAATGAGCAGTTCTTC.

The rearrangement uses TRBV19 and TRBJ1-2; 9 positions match TRBD1. CDR3 length: 13 amino acids. The germline CDR1 and CDR2 sequences are LNHDA and SQIVND (reference sequence). V dropped 8 bases and J dropped 5; count of bases not matched to a gene: 6. The CDR3 loop is CASHRGTGYGYTF. As DNA, the CDR3 is TGTGCCAGTCACCGTGGGACAGGGTATGGCTACACCTTC. Using reference TRBV19 and TRBJ1-2 for the parts outside the CDR3, the full variable domain is DGGITQSPKYLFRKEGQNVTLSCEQNLNHDAMYWYRQDPGQGLRLIYYSQIVNDFQKGDIAEGYSVSREKKESFPLTVTSAQKNPTAFYLCASHRGTGYGYTFGSGTRLTVV.

The gene calls are TRBV20-1 and TRBJ1-1, with 8 bases that match TRBD1. The CDR3 runs 13 residues. Germline V CDR1 and CDR2: DFQATT, SNEGSKA (reference sequence). V lost 3 bases and J lost 5; bases outside the gene matches: 5. In DNA form, the CDR3 reads TGCAGTGCTAGGAGACAGGGGATAACTGAAGCTTTCTTT. Its protein product is CSARRQGITEAFF.

This clonotype was observed a single time. This rearrangement joins TRBV6-1 to TRBJ1-2; 8 bases are shared with TRBD1. Germline assignment: CDR1 MNHNS and CDR2 SASEGT. J lost 6 bases, V lost 2 bases, and 8 bases had no gene match. The CDR3 spans 15 residues. CDR3 protein: CASSEQSAGGHGYTF. CDR3 in DNA: TGTGCCAGCAGTGAACAGTCCGCAGGGGGCCATGGCTACACCTTC.

This clonotype occurred a few times. The genes are TRBV19 and TRBJ1-2; 10 bases map to TRBD1. The CDR3 length is 15 residues. Germline loops: CDR1 LNHDA, CDR2 SQIVND (reference sequence). V shed 3 bases and J 3 bases; nucleotides not matched to a gene: 4. CDR3 in DNA: TGTGCCAGTAGTATCCAGACAGGGGGCGACTATGGCTACACCTTC. Amino acids: CASSIQTGGDYGYTF.

This clonotype occurred a few times. V gene TRBV5-4 combines with J gene TRBJ1-2; a possible D gene is TRBD1 (5 bases). CDR1 and CDR2 from the germline V gene are SGHNT and YYREEE (reference sequence). The CDR3 totals 15 residues. V dropped 0 bases and J dropped 2 bases, with 11 bases sitting between them. The CDR3 DNA reads as TGTGCCAGCAGCTTGGCTGGGGGTTCAAACTATGGCTACACCTTC. It specifies CASSLAGGSNYGYTF. The whole variable domain, filled in from reference TRBV5-4 and TRBJ1-2, reads ETGVTQSPTHLIKTRGQQVTLRCSSQSGHNTVSWYQQALGQGPQFIFQYYREEENGRGNFPPRFSGLQFPNYSSELNVNALELDDSALYLCASSLAGGSNYGYTFGSGTRLTVV.

The chain carries TRBV12-5 and TRBJ2-7; possibly TRBD1 or TRBD2 for D (6 bases each). The CDR3 runs to 12 residues. Germline CDR1 and CDR2: LGHNT and FRNRAP. The V end lost 9 bases, the J end lost 12 bases, and 21 bases lay between the germline ends. The CDR3 is CASRASGGGLYF. The CDR3 coding sequence is TGTGCTAGCAGAGCTTCTGGAGGGGGGCTGTACTTC.